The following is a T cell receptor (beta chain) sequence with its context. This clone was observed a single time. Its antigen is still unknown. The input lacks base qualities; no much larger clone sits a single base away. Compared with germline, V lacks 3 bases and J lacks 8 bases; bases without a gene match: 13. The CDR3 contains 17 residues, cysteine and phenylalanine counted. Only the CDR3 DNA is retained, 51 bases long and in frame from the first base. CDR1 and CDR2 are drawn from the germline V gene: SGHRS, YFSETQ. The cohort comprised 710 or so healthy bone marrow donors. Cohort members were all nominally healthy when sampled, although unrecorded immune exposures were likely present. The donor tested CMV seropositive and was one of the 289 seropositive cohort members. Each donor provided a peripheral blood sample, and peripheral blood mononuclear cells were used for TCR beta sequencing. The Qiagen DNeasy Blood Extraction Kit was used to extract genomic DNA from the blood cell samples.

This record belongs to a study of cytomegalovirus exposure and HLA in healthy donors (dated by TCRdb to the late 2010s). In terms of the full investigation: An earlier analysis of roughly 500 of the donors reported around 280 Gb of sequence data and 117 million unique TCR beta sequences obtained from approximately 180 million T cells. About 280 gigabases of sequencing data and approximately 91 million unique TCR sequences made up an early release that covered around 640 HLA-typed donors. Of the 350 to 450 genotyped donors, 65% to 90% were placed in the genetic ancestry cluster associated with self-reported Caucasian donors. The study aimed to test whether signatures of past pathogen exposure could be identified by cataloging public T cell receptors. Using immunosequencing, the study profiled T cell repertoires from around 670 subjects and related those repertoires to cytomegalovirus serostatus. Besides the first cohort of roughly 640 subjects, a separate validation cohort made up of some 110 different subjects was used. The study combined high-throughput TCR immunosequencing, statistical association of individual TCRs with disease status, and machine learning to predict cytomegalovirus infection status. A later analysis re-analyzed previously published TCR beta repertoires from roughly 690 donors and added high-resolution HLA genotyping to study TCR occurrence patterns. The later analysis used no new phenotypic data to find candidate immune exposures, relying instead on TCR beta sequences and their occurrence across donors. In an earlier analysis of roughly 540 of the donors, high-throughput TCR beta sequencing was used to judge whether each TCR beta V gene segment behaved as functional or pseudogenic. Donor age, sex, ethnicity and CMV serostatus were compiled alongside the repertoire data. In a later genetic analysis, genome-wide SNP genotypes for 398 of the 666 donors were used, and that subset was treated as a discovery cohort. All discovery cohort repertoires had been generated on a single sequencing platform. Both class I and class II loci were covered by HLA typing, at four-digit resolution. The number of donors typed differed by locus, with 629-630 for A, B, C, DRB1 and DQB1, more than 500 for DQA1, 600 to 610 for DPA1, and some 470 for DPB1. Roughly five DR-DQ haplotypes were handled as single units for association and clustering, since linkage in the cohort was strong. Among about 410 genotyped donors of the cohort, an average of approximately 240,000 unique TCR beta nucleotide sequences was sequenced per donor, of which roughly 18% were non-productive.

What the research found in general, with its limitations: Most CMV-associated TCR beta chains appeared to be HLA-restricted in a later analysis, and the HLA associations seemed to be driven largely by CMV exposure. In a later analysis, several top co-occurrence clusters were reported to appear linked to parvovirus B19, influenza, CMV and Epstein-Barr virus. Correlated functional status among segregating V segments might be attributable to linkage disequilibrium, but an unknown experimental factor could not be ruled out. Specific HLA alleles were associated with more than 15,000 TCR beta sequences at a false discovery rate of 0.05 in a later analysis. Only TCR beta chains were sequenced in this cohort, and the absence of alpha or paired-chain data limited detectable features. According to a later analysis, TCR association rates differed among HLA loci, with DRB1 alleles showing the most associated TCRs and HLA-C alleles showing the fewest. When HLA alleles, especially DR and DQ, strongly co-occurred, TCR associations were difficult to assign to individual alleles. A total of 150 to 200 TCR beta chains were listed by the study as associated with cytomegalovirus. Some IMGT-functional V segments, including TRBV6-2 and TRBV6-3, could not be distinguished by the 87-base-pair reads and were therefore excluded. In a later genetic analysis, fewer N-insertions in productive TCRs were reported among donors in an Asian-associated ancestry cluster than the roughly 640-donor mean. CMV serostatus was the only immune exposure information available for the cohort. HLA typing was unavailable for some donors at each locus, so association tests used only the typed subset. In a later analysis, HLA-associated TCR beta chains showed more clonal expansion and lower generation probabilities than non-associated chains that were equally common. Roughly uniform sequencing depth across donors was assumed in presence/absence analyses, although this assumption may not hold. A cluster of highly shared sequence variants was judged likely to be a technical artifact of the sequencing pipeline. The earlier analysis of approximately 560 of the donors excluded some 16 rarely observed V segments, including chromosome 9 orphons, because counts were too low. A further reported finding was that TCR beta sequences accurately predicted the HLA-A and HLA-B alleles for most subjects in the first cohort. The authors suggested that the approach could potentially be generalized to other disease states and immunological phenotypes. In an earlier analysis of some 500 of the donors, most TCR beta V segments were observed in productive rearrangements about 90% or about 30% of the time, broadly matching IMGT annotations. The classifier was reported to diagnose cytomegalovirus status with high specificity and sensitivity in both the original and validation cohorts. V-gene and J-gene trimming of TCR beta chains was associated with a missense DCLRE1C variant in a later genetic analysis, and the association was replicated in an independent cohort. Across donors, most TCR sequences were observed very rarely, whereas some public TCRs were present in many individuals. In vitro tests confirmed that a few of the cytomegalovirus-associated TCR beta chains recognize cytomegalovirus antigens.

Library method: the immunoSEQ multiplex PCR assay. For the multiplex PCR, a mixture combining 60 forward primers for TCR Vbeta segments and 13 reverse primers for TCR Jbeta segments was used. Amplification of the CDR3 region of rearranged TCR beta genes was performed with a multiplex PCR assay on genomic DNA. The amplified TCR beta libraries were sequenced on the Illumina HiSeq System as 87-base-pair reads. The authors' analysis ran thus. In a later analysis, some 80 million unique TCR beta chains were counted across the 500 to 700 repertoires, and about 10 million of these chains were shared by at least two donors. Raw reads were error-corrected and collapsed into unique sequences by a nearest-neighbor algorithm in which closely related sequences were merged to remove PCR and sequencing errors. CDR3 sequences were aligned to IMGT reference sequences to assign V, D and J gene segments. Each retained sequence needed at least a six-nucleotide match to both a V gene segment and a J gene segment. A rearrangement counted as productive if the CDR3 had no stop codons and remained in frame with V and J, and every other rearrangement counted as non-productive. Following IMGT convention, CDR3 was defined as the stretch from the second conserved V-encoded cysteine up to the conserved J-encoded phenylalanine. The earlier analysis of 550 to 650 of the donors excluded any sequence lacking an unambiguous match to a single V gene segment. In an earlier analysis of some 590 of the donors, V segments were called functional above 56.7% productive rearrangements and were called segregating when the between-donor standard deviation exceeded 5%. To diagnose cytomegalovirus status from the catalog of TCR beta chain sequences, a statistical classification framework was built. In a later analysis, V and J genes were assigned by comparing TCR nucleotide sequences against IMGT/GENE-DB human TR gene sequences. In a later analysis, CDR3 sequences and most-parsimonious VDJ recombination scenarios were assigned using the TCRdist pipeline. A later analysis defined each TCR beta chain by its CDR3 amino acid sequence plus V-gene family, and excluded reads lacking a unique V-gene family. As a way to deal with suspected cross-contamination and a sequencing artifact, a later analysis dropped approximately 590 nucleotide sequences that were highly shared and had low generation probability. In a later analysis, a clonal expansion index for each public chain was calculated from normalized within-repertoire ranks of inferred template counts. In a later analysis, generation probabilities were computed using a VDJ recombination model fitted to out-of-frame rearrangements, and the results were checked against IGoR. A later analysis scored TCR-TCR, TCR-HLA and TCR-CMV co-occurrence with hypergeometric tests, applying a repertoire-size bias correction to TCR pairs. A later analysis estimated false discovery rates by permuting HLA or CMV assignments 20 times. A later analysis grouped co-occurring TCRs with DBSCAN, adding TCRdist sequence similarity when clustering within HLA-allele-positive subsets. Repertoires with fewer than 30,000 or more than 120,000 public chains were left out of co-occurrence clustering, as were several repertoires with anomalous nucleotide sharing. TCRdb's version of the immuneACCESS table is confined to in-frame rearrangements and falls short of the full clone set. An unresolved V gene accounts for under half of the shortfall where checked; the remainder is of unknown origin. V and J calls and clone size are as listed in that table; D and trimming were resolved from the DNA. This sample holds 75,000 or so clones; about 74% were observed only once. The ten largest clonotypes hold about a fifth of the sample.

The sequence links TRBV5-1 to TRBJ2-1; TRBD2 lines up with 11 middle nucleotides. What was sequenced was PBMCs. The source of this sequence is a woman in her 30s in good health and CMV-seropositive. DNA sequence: TGCGCCAGCAGCTCCCACATAGCGGGAGGGCCTGGGGATGAGCAGTTCTTC. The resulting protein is CASSSHIAGGPGDEQFF.